This note documents a single TCR beta chain sequence. Generated by immunoSEQ multiplex PCR, the TCRdb table keeps only in-frame clones and is missing some. The sample includes around 50,000 clones, roughly 94% of them seen just once. The data stem from a study of technical replicates of blood from a few donors. Germline CDR1 LGHNT, CDR2 FRNRAP. V trimming: 0 bases; J trimming: 0 bases; junction bases outside the gene matches: 8. The CDR3 has 18 residues. This chain connects TRBV12-5 to TRBJ1-3; 7 positions match TRBD1. The sample was T cells isolated from PBMCs. The source of this sequence is a human donor in good health. The DNA for the CDR3 is TGTGCTAGTGGTTTGGTACGAACAGGGGAGATCTCTGGAAACACCATATATTTT. Protein sequence: CASGLVRTGEISGNTIYF.